One sample yielded the 5 T cell receptor beta chains listed below, sequenced in a study of T cells in tuberculosis. Profiled with immunoSEQ multiplex PCR; TCRdb holds only in-frame clones, not every one. The sample includes tens of thousands of clones, around 92% of them seen just once. The sequencing input was PBMCs. These receptors were taken from a donor aged 10-29 years with latent tuberculosis or without tuberculosis infection. Some clones in this sample may be carry-over from other donors' samples.

The CDR3 region has the DNA TGTGCCAGCTCACGTACCAGGGGGGATAACACCATATATTTT. It encodes CASSRTRGDNTIYF. The chain carries TRBV18 and TRBJ1-3; 7 nucleotides align to TRBD1. Germline V lookup: CDR1 KGHSH, CDR2 LQKENI. The CDR3 is 14 residues long. Trimming cost V 4 bases and J 7 bases; bases outside gene matches: 7.

The chain carries TRBV10-3 and TRBJ1-4; 7 bases fit TRBD1. The CDR3 covers 19 residues. J gave up 3 bases and V 2 bases, and 15 bases lay outside the gene matches. Germline V lookup: CDR1 ENHRY, CDR2 SYGVKD. CDR3 nucleotides: TGTGCCATCAGTGAGCCCATGGGAGGCCGGGACAGTGCTAATGAAAAACTGTTTTTT. This translates into CAISEPMGGRDSANEKLFF.

V usage is TRBV30 and J usage is TRBJ1-1; D might be TRBD1 (6 bases). Germline loops: CDR1 GTSNPN, CDR2 SVGIG (reference sequence). The CDR3 runs to 12 residues. The V end was cut by 3 bases, the J end by 11 bases, with 16 bases between. CDR3 sequence reads: CAWSIGGPGAFF. The CDR3 nucleotides read TGTGCCTGGAGCATTGGGGGCCCTGGGGCTTTCTTT.

V usage is TRBV2 and J usage is TRBJ2-3, with TRBD2 matching 11 bases. From germline, CDR1 is SNHLY and CDR2 FYNNEI. This CDR3 is 16 amino acids long. The V and J ends lost 2 bases and 4 bases, in that order; junction bases with no gene match: 5. This chain's CDR3 is CASSEPSSGGSDTQYF. CDR3 nucleotide sequence: TGTGCCAGCAGTGAACCGTCTAGCGGGGGGTCAGATACGCAGTATTTT. The complete variable domain, with remaining parts taken from reference TRBV2 and TRBJ2-3, reads EPEVTQTPSHQVTQMGQEVILRCVPISNHLYFYWYRQILGQKVEFLVSFYNNEISEKSEIFDDQFSVERPDGSNFTLKIRSTKLEDSAMYFCASSEPSSGGSDTQYFGPGTRLTVL.

This chain uses TRBV15 with TRBJ2-7, with D tentatively TRBD2 (6 bases). The V end was cut by 4 bases, the J end by 2 bases, with 12 bases between. The CDR3 has 14 residues. In germline, CDR1 is LNHNV, CDR2 YYDKDF (reference sequence). As DNA, the CDR3 is TGTGCCACCAGCAAAGGGGACTGGACCTACGAGCAGTACTTC. Its translation is CATSKGDWTYEQYF.